The entry below describes one T cell receptor (beta chain). The table came from immunoSEQ multiplex PCR; TCRdb's copy has only in-frame clones and leaves some out. This table holds 60,000 to 70,000 clones, about 92% found once. These data come from a study of T cell changes during pregnancy in multiple sclerosis. The length of the CDR3 is 16 residues. Trimming pared 3 bases from V and 4 bases from J, leaving 18 bases between. Germline values: CDR1 ENHRY, CDR2 SYGVKD. The rearrangement joins TRBV10-3 to TRBJ1-1; no firm D call. This clonotype originated in a female donor in good health, enrolled as a control in a pregnancy study. Specimen: peripheral blood, collected in the second trimester of pregnancy. The CDR3: CAISDVRGGPATEAFF. The CDR3 DNA sequence: TGTGCCATCAGTGACGTTCGAGGAGGGCCGGCCACTGAAGCTTTCTTT.